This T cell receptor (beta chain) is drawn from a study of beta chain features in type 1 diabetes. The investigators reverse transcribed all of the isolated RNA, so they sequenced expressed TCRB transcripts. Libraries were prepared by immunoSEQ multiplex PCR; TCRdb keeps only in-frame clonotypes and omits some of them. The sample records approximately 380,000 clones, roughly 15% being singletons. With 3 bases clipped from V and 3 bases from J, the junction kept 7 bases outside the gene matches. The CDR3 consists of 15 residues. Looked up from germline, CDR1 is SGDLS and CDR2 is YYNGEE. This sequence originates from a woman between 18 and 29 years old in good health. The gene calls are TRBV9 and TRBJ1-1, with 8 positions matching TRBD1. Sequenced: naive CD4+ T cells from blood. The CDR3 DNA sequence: TGTGCCAGCAGCGCTAGAGCAGGGGGCGACACTGAAGCTTTCTTT. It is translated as CASSARAGGDTEAFF.